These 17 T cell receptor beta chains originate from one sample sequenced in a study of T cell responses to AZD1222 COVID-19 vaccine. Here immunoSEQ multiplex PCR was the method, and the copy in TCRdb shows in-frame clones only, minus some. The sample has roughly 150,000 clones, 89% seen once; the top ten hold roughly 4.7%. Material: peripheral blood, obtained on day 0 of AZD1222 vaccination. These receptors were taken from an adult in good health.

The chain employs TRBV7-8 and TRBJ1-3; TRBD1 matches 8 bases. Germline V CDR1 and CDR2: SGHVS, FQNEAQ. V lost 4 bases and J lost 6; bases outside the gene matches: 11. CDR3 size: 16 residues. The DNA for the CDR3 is TGTGCCAGCAGCTCTCGGACAGGGCGGGTCTTAAACACCATATATTTT. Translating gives CASSSRTGRVLNTIYF.

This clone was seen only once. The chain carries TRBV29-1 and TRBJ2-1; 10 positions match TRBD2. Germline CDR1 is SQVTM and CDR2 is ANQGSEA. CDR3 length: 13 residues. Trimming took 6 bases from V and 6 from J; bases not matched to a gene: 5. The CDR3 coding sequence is TGCAGCGTGGGGAGCGGGGGGGTCAATGAGCAGTTCTTC. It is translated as CSVGSGGVNEQFF.

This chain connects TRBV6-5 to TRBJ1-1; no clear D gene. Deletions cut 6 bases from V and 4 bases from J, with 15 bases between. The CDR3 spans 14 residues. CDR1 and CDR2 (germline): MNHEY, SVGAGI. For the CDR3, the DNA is TGTGCCAGCAGGCTGCGGGGTGGTGGCACTGAAGCTTTCTTT. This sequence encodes CASRLRGGGTEAFF.

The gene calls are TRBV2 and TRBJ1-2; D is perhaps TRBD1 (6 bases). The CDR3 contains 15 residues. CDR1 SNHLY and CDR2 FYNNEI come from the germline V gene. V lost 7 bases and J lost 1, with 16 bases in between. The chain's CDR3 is CASIPDRTNNYGYTF. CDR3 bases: TGTGCCAGCATTCCGGACAGAACCAATAACTATGGCTACACCTTC. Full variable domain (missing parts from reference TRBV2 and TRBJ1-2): EPEVTQTPSHQVTQMGQEVILRCVPISNHLYFYWYRQILGQKVEFLVSFYNNEISEKSEIFDDQFSVERPDGSNFTLKIRSTKLEDSAMYFCASIPDRTNNYGYTFGSGTRLTVV.

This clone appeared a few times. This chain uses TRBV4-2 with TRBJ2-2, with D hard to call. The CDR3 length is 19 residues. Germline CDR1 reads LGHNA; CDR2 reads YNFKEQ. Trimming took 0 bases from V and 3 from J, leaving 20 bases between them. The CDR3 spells CASSQDQYGLAADTGELFF. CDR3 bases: TGTGCCAGCAGCCAAGATCAGTATGGGCTCGCGGCGGACACCGGGGAGCTGTTTTTT.

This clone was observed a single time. The CDR3 is CASSPVGQVLLYGYTF. As DNA, the CDR3 is TGTGCCAGCTCACCAGTAGGACAGGTGCTGCTGTATGGCTACACCTTC. This rearrangement joins TRBV18 to TRBJ1-2; 7 positions match TRBD1. Germline V gene lookup returns CDR1 KGHSH and CDR2 LQKENI. The CDR3 length is 16 residues. V was pared by 2 bases and J by 5 bases, with 11 bases of the junction left unmatched.

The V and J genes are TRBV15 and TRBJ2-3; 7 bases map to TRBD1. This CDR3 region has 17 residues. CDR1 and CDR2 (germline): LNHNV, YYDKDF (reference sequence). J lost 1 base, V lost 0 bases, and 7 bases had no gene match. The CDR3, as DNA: TGTGCCACCAGCAGAGAAGATGACAGGGTGGGCACAGATACGCAGTATTTT. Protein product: CATSREDDRVGTDTQYF.

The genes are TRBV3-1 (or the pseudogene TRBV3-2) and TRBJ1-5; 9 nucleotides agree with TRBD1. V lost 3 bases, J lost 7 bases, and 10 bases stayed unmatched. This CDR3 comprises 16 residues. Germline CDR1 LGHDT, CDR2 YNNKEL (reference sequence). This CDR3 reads CASSQGLSTGGQPQHF. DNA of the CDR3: TGTGCCAGCAGCCAGGGATTAAGTACAGGGGGCCAGCCCCAGCATTTT.

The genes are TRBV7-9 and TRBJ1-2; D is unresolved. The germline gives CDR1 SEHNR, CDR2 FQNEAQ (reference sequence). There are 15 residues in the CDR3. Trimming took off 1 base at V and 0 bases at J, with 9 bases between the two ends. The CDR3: CASSLGENPNYGYTF. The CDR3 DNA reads TGTGCCAGCAGCTTAGGGGAGAATCCTAACTATGGCTACACCTTC.

The CDR3 bases are TGTGCCAGCAGCGTAGAAACTAGCGGGAGGTTAGGTACGCAGTATTTT. This sequence encodes CASSVETSGRLGTQYF. The V gene is TRBV9, the J gene TRBJ2-3; TRBD2 matches at 12 bases. V lost 0 bases and J lost 8; bases outside the gene matches: 7. This CDR3 spans 16 amino acids. Germline values: CDR1 SGDLS, CDR2 YYNGEE. Looking up the rest from reference TRBV9 and TRBJ2-3 gives the full variable domain: DSGVTQTPKHLITATGQRVTLRCSPRSGDLSVYWYQQSLDQGLQFLIQYYNGEERAKGNILERFSAQQFPDLHSELNLSSLELGDSALYFCASSVETSGRLGTQYFGPGTRLTVL.

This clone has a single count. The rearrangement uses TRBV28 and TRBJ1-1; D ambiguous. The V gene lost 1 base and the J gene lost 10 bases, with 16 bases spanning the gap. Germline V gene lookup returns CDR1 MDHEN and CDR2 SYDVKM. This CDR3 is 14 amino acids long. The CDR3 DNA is TGTGCCAGCAGTTTATTTCTTGAGGGTTCTGGAGCTTTCTTT. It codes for CASSLFLEGSGAFF.

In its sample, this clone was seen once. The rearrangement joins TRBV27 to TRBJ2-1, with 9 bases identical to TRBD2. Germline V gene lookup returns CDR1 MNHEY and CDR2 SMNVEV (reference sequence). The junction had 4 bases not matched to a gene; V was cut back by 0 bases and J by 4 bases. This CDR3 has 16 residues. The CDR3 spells CASSLSASGIYNEQFF. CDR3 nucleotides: TGTGCCAGCAGTTTATCTGCTAGCGGGATTTACAATGAGCAGTTCTTC.

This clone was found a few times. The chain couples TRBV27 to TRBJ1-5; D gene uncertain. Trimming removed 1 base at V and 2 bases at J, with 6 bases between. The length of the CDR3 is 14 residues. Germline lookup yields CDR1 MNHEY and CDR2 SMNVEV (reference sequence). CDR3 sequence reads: CASSLYGRNQPQHF. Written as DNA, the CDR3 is TGTGCCAGCAGTTTATACGGTCGCAATCAGCCCCAGCATTTT.

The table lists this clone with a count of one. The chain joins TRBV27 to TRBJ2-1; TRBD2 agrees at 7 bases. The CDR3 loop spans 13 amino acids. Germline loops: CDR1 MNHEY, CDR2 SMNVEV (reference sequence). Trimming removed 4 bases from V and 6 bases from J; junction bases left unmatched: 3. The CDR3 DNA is TGTGCCAGCAGTTCTGGCGGGAGCAATGAGCAGTTCTTC. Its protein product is CASSSGGSNEQFF.

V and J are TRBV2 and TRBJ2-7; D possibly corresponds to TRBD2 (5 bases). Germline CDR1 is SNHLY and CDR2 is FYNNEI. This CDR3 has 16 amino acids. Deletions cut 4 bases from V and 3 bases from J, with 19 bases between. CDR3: CASSGLSKLGLYEQYF. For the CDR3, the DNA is TGTGCCAGCAGTGGCCTCTCGAAACTTGGACTCTACGAGCAGTACTTC.

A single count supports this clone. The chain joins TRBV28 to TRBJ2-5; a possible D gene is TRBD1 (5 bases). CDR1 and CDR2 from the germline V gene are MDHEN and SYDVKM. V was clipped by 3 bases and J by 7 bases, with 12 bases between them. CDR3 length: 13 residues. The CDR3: CASSLAGRATQYF. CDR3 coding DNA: TGTGCCAGCAGTTTGGCCGGCAGGGCGACCCAGTACTTC.

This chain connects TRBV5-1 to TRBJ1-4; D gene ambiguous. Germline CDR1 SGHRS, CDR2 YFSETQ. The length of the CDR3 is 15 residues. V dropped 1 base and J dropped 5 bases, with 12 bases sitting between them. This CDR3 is CASSLRSGGNEKLFF. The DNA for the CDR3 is TGCGCCAGCAGCTTGCGGTCGGGAGGAAATGAAAAACTGTTTTTT.